In its sample, the clone carrying this TCR beta chain was seen many times. Its cognate antigen is unknown. The CDR3 is 15 residues long. With V trimmed by 8 bases and J by 2 bases, 9 bases remained unmatched. This record belongs to a study of human T cells and chemical hapten exposure. About the research overall: All patients underwent weekly scalp dosing with diphenylcyclopropenone for the full approximately 25-week study. Study observations and caveats: As the donors had alopecia, their immune response may differ from healthy people's.

TCRdb reprocessed the RACE reads via MiXCR and lists one record per CDR3 protein. The data contain around 70,000 distinct CDR3 sequences, 11% of them singletons. Time point described: patch test 3, about 24 weeks after DPC sensitization. As for treatment: therapeutic diphenylcyclopropenone sensitization with weekly scalp DPC. The receptor was derived from a woman between 45 and 65 years old with alopecia areata. Some clones in this sample may be carry-over from other donors' samples. The chain combines TRBV12-3 or TRBV12-4 with TRBJ2-5; 9 bases are a match to TRBD2. Sequencing used whole blood, obtained in connection with sensitization to the hapten diphenylcyclopropenone (DPC). The CDR3 protein is CASGLTSGVQETQYF. CDR3 coding DNA: TGTGCCAGCGGACTGACTAGCGGAGTACAAGAGACCCAGTACTTC.